These 7 T cell receptor beta chains share one sample of origin, sequenced in a study of T-cell reconstitution after alpha-beta-depleted transplantation in children. Preparing the TCRbeta library involved the use of unique molecular identifiers. TCRdb redid the calling of the PCR reads with MiXCR, one entry per CDR3 protein. The sample lists fewer than 750,000 distinct CDR3 sequences; roughly 27% were seen once. The source material was PBMCs, sampled before TCRalphabeta/CD19-depleted stem cell transplant. The receptors originated from a boy in the first two years of life with Wiskott-Aldrich syndrome, due to receive a stem cell transplant.

This clonotype has just a few counts. The rearrangement links TRBV20-1 to TRBJ2-7, with 10 bases aligning to TRBD2. After removal of 0 bases from V and 6 bases from J, the junction contained 8 bases not matched to a gene. This CDR3 contains 15 residues. Germline V CDR1 and CDR2: DFQATT, SNEGSKA (reference sequence). The CDR3 region is CSARDRLAGVSEQYF. CDR3 nucleotides: TGCAGTGCTAGAGATCGGCTAGCGGGAGTTAGCGAGCAGTACTTC.

This chain connects TRBV5-5 to TRBJ2-1; D might be TRBD1 or TRBD2, each matching 5 bases. Trimming removed 3 bases from V and 5 bases from J, with 24 bases in between. Germline CDR1 and CDR2: SGHKS and YYEKEE (reference sequence). CDR3 length: 18 residues. CDR3 coding DNA: TGTGCCAGCAGCTGGGCGGTCCCAGGGAGCGCTTTCGACAATGAGCAGTTCTTC. This sequence encodes CASSWAVPGSAFDNEQFF.

The chain joins TRBV4-2 to TRBJ2-4; 10 bases align to TRBD1. Unmatched junction bases numbered 6, after V lost 0 bases and J lost 4 bases. The CDR3 is 17 residues long. Germline loops: CDR1 LGHNA, CDR2 YNFKEQ. The CDR3 sequence: CASSQDEGTGAKNIQYF. The DNA for the CDR3 is TGTGCCAGCAGCCAAGATGAGGGGACAGGGGCTAAAAACATTCAGTACTTC.

This clonotype occurred a few times. The V and J genes are TRBV7-6 and TRBJ2-3; no firm D call. V lost 3 bases and J lost 3, with 7 bases in between. The CDR3 extends over 13 amino acids. The germline V gene encodes CDR1 SGHVS and CDR2 FNYEAQ. CDR3 bases: TGTGCCAGCAGCTTTCTCTTAACAGATACGCAGTATTTT. Translation gives CASSFLLTDTQYF.

This clonotype was found once. The chain couples TRBV2 to TRBJ1-1, with D maybe TRBD1 (6 bases). CDR1 is SNHLY, CDR2 FYNNEI, per germline. Trimming took 3 bases from V and 5 from J, leaving 10 bases between them. The CDR3 is 13 amino acids. Written as DNA, the CDR3 is TGTGCCAGCAGTGAGGGGGGGCGGACTGAAGCTTTCTTT. Its translation: CASSEGGRTEAFF.

The gene calls are TRBV12-3 or TRBV12-4 and TRBJ2-1; 8 positions match TRBD2. V gave up 0 bases and J gave up 8 bases; unmatched junction bases: 6. This CDR3 comprises 15 residues. CDR3 sequence: CASSLAGLVLDEQFF. DNA for the CDR3: TGTGCCAGCAGTTTAGCGGGACTAGTGCTGGATGAGCAGTTCTTC.

This clonotype has a handful of counts. The CDR3 sequence is CSAQTGFYNEQFF. The DNA of the CDR3 is TGCAGTGCCCAGACAGGGTTCTACAATGAGCAGTTCTTC. V and J are TRBV20-1 and TRBJ2-1; 7 bases align to TRBD1. V shed 6 bases, J shed 3 bases, and the junction held 5 bases outside the gene matches. The germline V gene encodes CDR1 DFQATT and CDR2 SNEGSKA (reference sequence). The length of the CDR3 is 13 residues.